This T cell receptor beta chain appears in the sequencing data of a study of a mutant IDH1 vaccine in newly diagnosed glioma. Across the whole study: The study started vaccination 4-6 weeks after radiotherapy alone, or with temozolomide cycles. Week 35 was assigned to visit V12, and week 47 was assigned to visit V13. Patients under treatment included about 60% males and about 38% females and had a mean age of approximately 43 years.

Time point in this sample: week 47, end of study. In the vaccine, a single dose held 300 ug of the mutant IDH1 20-mer peptide, along with topical imiquimod. There were eight vaccinations for patients, given in weeks 1, 3, 5, 7, 11, 15, 19 and 23. Sequencing used immunoSEQ multiplex PCR; TCRdb keeps in-frame clones, though not all of them. This sample has under 40,000 clones, with approximately 90% found just once. A note on this clone: The antigen remains undetermined.

Looked up from germline, CDR1 is SGHRS and CDR2 is YFSETQ. The CDR3 spans 16 residues. The V segment lost 6 bases and the J segment 4 bases; nucleotides outside the gene matches: 13. This clonotype was sampled from a man aged 40-49 years with glioma. The starting material was PBMCs, obtained from a glioma patient whose treatment included an IDH1 peptide vaccine. The chain has TRBV5-1 and TRBJ1-1, with 9 bases aligning to TRBD1. The CDR3 DNA is TGCGCCAGCACATCATTCTACAGGGGGCAGGGCACTGAAGCTTTCTTT. Its translation: CASTSFYRGQGTEAFF.